This T cell receptor beta chain was identified in a study of T cells in Graves' hyperthyroidism and ophthalmopathy. Graves' hyperthyroidism is called stable when ophthalmopathy does not progress within 18 months. The sample holds a few counts of this clonotype. Amplification yielded TCR beta CDR3 regions, with RNA transcripts as the source. Using the HTBI primer set, a first-round RT-PCR was run on the TCR CDR3. Each CDR3 protein is one row after TCRdb ran MiXCR on the multiplex PCR reads. The table has about 400,000 distinct CDR3 sequences, about 16% seen once. There are 15 residues in the CDR3. V shed 0 bases and J 8 bases; nucleotides not matched to a gene: 6. Germline V CDR1 and CDR2: MNHNS, SASEGT.

This rearrangement joins TRBV6-1 to TRBJ1-4; 7 bases align to TRBD1. This clonotype was obtained from a woman younger than 45 with Graves' hyperthyroidism. Sequencing used blood. The CDR3 loop is CASSEAHRGGEKLFF. For the CDR3, the DNA is TGTGCCAGCAGTGAAGCTCACAGGGGCGGCGAAAAACTGTTTTTT.